These T cell receptor beta chains were read from a single sample in a study of blood T cell repertoires in COVID-19. Sequenced by immunoSEQ multiplex PCR; TCRdb stores in-frame clones only, minus some. The sample carries fewer than 400,000 clones, roughly 89% recorded once. Sequencing was performed on PBMCs or T cells enriched from blood (not recorded which). Receptors were obtained from a woman between 45 and 65 years old who had recovered from COVID-19. CDR3s include the opening cysteine and the closing phenylalanine or tryptophan. The D gene is left open where the match is weak. Rows may omit the clone size; those that give it use once, few, many or a size class.

>TRBJ2-3|-|TRBD2|TRBV25-1|16
TGTGCCAGCAGTTGGGAGCGGGGGGGCGGCACAGATACGCAGTATTTT
CASSWERGGGTDTQYF
>TRBJ1-4|-|-|TRBV5-1|14
TGCGCCAGCAGCTTGGACAGGCTTAGCGAAAAACTGTTTTTT
CASSLDRLSEKLFF
>TRBJ1-1|-|-|TRBV5-1|15
TGCGCCAGCAGCGCCAATCAGGGAAGGGTCACTGAAGCTTTCTTT
CASSANQGRVTEAFF
>TRBJ2-4|-|-|TRBV19|17
TGTGCCAGTAGTCTCCAACAGGGTCGATGGGCCAAAAACATTCAGTACTTC
CASSLQQGRWAKNIQYF
>TRBJ1-5|-|-|TRBV19|13
TGTGCCAGTAGTATAACGGGTGATCAGCCCCAGCATTTT
CASSITGDQPQHF
>TRBJ2-1|-|-|TRBV28|12
TGTGCCTGGGGGCCCACACGTGGGGAGCAGTTCTTC
CAWGPTRGEQFF
>TRBJ2-2|-|TRBD2|TRBV4-2|16
TGTGCCAGCAGCCCCCTAGCGGGGGAGTACACCGGGGAGCTGTTTTTT
CASSPLAGEYTGELFF
>TRBJ2-7|-|-|TRBV3-1/TRBV3-2|14
TGTGCCAGCAGCCAGCCAGGGGTTTCCTACGAGCAGTACTTC
CASSQPGVSYEQYF
>TRBJ1-6|-|TRBD1|TRBV9|16
TGTGCCAGCAGCACAGGGACAGGACAATATAATTCACCCCTCCACTTT
CASSTGTGQYNSPLHF
>TRBJ1-2|-|-|TRBV2|13
TGTGCCAGCAGCGAGGGCTCTAACTATGGCTACACCTTC
CASSEGSNYGYTF
>TRBJ2-4|-|-|TRBV19|16
TGTGCCTCTGGGGATCCCGGAGGGGTAGCCAAAAACATTCAGTACTTC
CASGDPGGVAKNIQYF
>TRBJ2-7|-|TRBD1|TRBV28|15
TGTGCCAGCAGTTTACCCCGGGACAGGGGCCACGAGCAGTACTTC
CASSLPRDRGHEQYF
>TRBJ1-1|-|-|TRBV3-1/TRBV3-2|13
TGTGCCAGCAGCCTGGGAGAGAACACTGAAGCTTTCTTT
CASSLGENTEAFF
>TRBJ1-6|-|TRBD1|TRBV19|14
TGTGCCAGTAGTGCGGACAGGACTTATTCACCCCTCCACTTT
CASSADRTYSPLHF
>TRBJ2-3|once|TRBD2|TRBV13|15
TGTGCCACCCTGACTAGCGGGCTCTCCACAGATACGCAGTATTTT
CATLTSGLSTDTQYF
>TRBJ1-4|-|-|TRBV12-3/TRBV12-4|13
TGTGCCAGCAGTTTAACGCGGGACGCTAAACTGTTTTTT
CASSLTRDAKLFF
>TRBJ1-1|-|-|TRBV19|13
TGTGCCGTTGGAACAGGGTTGTACACTGAAGCTTTCTTT
CAVGTGLYTEAFF
>TRBJ1-2|-|-|TRBV7-9|13
TGTGCCAGCAGCCGACAGAATAACTATGGCTACACCTTC
CASSRQNNYGYTF
>TRBJ1-3|-|-|TRBV4-2|15
TGTGCCAGCAGCCAAGATAGGAGCTCTGGAAACACCATATATTTT
CASSQDRSSGNTIYF
>TRBJ1-2|once|TRBD1|TRBV29-1|14
TGCAGCGTTGGAGGGACAGCTCGGAACTATGGCTACACCTTC
CSVGGTARNYGYTF
>TRBJ2-3|-|-|TRBV21-1|16
TGTGCCAGCAGCAACGGTCTAGGAGCTAGCACAGATACGCAGTATTTT
CASSNGLGASTDTQYF
>TRBJ1-1|-|TRBD1|TRBV6-5|15
TGTGCCAGCAGTCCGGGACAGGGGGCGAAAACTGAAGCTTTCTTT
CASSPGQGAKTEAFF
>TRBJ2-2|-|TRBD2|TRBV4-3|17
TGCGCCAGCAGCCAAGATCCCGGACTAGCGCGGTCCGGGGAGCTGTTTTTT
CASSQDPGLARSGELFF
>TRBJ2-1|-|-|TRBV29-1|12
TGCAGCGTTGTTTTAGCCTACAATGAGCAGTTCTTC
CSVVLAYNEQFF
>TRBJ1-2|-|TRBD1|TRBV24-1|14
TGTGCCACCAGTGACACGGGACAGACCAAAGGCTACACCTTC
CATSDTGQTKGYTF
>TRBJ1-6|-|-|TRBV5-1|18
TGCGCCAGCAGCCTCCGTCGACAGGAGAGCTCCTATAATTCACCCCTCCACTTT
CASSLRRQESSYNSPLHF